The 28 T cell receptor beta chains reported below all come from one sample, sequenced in a study of cytomegalovirus exposure and HLA in healthy donors (TCRdb year 2017). The library was prepared using the immunoSEQ multiplex PCR assay. For the multiplex PCR, a mixture combining 60 forward primers for TCR Vbeta segments and 13 reverse primers for TCR Jbeta segments was used. This immuneACCESS table, as held by TCRdb, lists in-frame sequences with V and J called but not all clones. Of the missing ones, under half trace to an unresolved V gene in checked studies; the others have no known cause. This sample holds 110,000 to 150,000 clones; 8.5% to 10% were observed only once. Of the sample, approximately 1.9% is held by the ten largest clones. Sequenced: PBMCs. The receptors shown here come from a man aged 45-65 years in good health and CMV-seronegative.

This clone was observed a few times. J is TRBJ1-2 and V is TRBV7-9; weak D call: TRBD1 (6 bases). The CDR3 is made up of 15 amino acids. Germline assignment: CDR1 SEHNR and CDR2 FQNEAQ (reference sequence). V lost 5 bases, J lost 4 bases, and 17 bases lay in between. In DNA, the CDR3 is TGTGCCAGCAGCCATCCTGGGGGGGGCGGCTATGGCTACACCTTC. It specifies CASSHPGGGGYGYTF.

This chain uses TRBV5-8 with TRBJ2-6, with D hard to call. From germline, CDR1 is SGHTS and CDR2 YDEGEE. The CDR3 is made up of 14 amino acids. The germline V and J ends were trimmed by 3 bases and 0 bases, with 4 bases remaining between them. The CDR3 bases are TGTGCCAGCAGCTCCCACTCTGGGGCCAACGTCCTGACTTTC. Its translation is CASSSHSGANVLTF.

This clone was counted only a few times. The V and J genes are TRBV7-2 and TRBJ2-3, with no clear D. V gave up 9 bases and J gave up 2 bases, with 12 bases separating them. The CDR3 length is 13 residues. Germline CDR1 and CDR2: SGHTA and FQGNSA. The CDR3 sequence is CASSRSNTDTQYF. CDR3 nucleotides: TGTGCCAGTTCGCGCTCTAACACAGATACGCAGTATTTT.

The J gene is TRBJ2-7, the V gene TRBV10-1, with TRBD1 matching 8 bases. This CDR3 has 13 amino acids. Germline V gene sequence: CDR1 WNHNN, CDR2 SYGVQD (reference sequence). After removal of 4 bases from V and 3 bases from J, the junction contained 2 bases not matched to a gene. The CDR3 loop reads CASSGDRGYEQYF. The CDR3 DNA reads TGCGCCAGCAGTGGCGACAGGGGCTACGAGCAGTACTTC.

This clone was seen a few times. This sequence joins TRBV18 and TRBJ2-7; 8 bases match TRBD2. This CDR3 has 14 amino acids. V lost 3 bases, J lost 7 bases, and 8 bases stayed unmatched. Looked up from germline, CDR1 is KGHSH and CDR2 is LQKENI. The CDR3 DNA follows: TGTGCCAGCTCACCCGGGACTAGGGATTTAGAGCAGTACTTC. It encodes CASSPGTRDLEQYF.

This clone was counted a few times. The chain links TRBV5-1 to TRBJ2-5, with D maybe TRBD2 (6 bases). The germline gives CDR1 SGHRS, CDR2 YFSETQ. The germline V and J ends were trimmed by 2 bases and 1 base, with 12 bases remaining between them. The CDR3 has 15 amino acids. The chain's CDR3 is CASSFSTGGQETQYF. CDR3 DNA sequence: TGCGCCAGCAGCTTTTCTACCGGGGGCCAAGAGACCCAGTACTTC.

The chain is built from TRBV5-6 and TRBJ1-2; 9 bases are a match to TRBD1. The V gene end was trimmed by 3 bases and the J gene end by 4 bases; junction bases not matched to a gene: 7. In germline, CDR1 is SGHDT, CDR2 YYEEEE. The CDR3 extends over 15 amino acids. This chain's CDR3 is CASSWAGQGPYGYTF. For the CDR3, the DNA is TGTGCCAGCAGCTGGGCGGGACAGGGACCCTATGGCTACACCTTC.

This chain connects TRBV7-3 to TRBJ2-6; D gene unclear. V lost 2 bases and J lost 3, with 5 bases in between. Germline V gives CDR1 SGHTA, CDR2 FQGTGA. CDR3 length equals 14 residues. The CDR3 sequence is CASSLFYGANVLTF. The CDR3 DNA reads as TGTGCCAGCAGCTTATTTTATGGGGCCAACGTCCTGACTTTC.

This clone has only a few counts. The sample carries other DNA sequences with the same CDR3. The V and J genes are TRBV11-3 and TRBJ2-1, with a weak D call TRBD1 (5 bases). From germline, CDR1 is SGHNT and CDR2 YENEEA. The length of the CDR3 is 15 residues. V was pared by 0 bases and J by 4 bases, with 10 bases between. In DNA form, the CDR3 reads TGTGCCAGCAGCTTAGAGCAGGGTACGTACAATGAGCAGTTCTTC. Its translation is CASSLEQGTYNEQFF. Full variable domain (outside the CDR3, taken from reference TRBV11-3 and TRBJ2-1): EAGVVQSPRYKIIEKKQPVAFWCNPISGHNTLYWYLQNLGQGPELLIRYENEEAVDDSQLPKDRFSAERLKGVDSTLKIQPAELGDSAVYLCASSLEQGTYNEQFFGPGTRLTVL.

The chain is built from TRBV6-4 and TRBJ1-2; D is ambiguous. Looked up from germline, CDR1 is MRHNA and CDR2 is SNTAGT. The CDR3 sequence is 15 residues long. Trimming pared 0 bases from V and 2 bases from J, leaving 10 bases between. The CDR3 nucleotides read TGTGCCAGCAGTGACTCGACCCCGGGAAACTATGGCTACACCTTC. Encoded protein: CASSDSTPGNYGYTF.

This chain uses TRBV7-8 with TRBJ2-1; a possible D gene is TRBD2 (6 bases). Trimming removed 1 base from V and 6 bases from J, with 13 bases in between. Germline assignment: CDR1 SGHVS and CDR2 FQNEAQ. This CDR3 region has 15 residues. The CDR3 here is CASSLVGGELNEQFF. CDR3 DNA sequence: TGTGCCAGCAGCTTAGTCGGGGGAGAACTCAATGAGCAGTTCTTC.

The V gene is TRBV4-1, the J gene TRBJ2-5; 7 nucleotides line up with TRBD1. The CDR3 has 16 amino acids. V gave up 4 bases and J gave up 5 bases; unmatched junction bases: 13. CDR1 MGHRA and CDR2 YSYEKL come from the germline V gene. CDR3 coding DNA: TGCGCCAGCAGCCTATCCTTAGCGAGGGGGCCGGAGACCCAGTACTTC. It specifies CASSLSLARGPETQYF.

This clone occurred a few times. V usage is TRBV30 and J usage is TRBJ2-7; no firm D call. CDR3 length equals 12 residues. Between the trimmed V and J ends, which lost 4 bases and 2 bases, there was a span of 9 bases. Germline assignment: CDR1 GTSNPN and CDR2 SVGIG (reference sequence). CDR3: CAWNPRAYEQYF. CDR3 DNA: TGTGCCTGGAATCCTCGGGCCTACGAGCAGTACTTC.

This clone was observed a few times. V gene TRBV6-1 combines with J gene TRBJ2-7; 12 bases are a match to TRBD2. This CDR3 has 16 amino acids. Trimming took 2 bases from V and 5 from J; bases not matched to a gene: 7. Per the germline V gene, CDR1 is MNHNS and CDR2 is SASEGT. This CDR3 reads CASSEMRLAGDNEQYF. Here the CDR3 DNA reads TGTGCCAGCAGTGAAATGCGACTAGCGGGAGACAACGAGCAGTACTTC.

The rearrangement links TRBV27 to TRBJ1-2; 7 bases agree with TRBD1. Germline loops: CDR1 MNHEY, CDR2 SMNVEV (reference sequence). V lost 5 bases to trimming and J lost 2 bases; unmatched junction nucleotides: 11. The CDR3 loop spans 16 amino acids. CDR3 residues: CASSHRDRFQNYGYTF. The CDR3 DNA sequence: TGTGCCAGCAGTCACCGGGACAGATTCCAAAACTATGGCTACACCTTC.

This clone was found a few times. The V gene is TRBV6-5, the J gene TRBJ1-5; TRBD1 is a possible D gene (6 bases). The CDR3 is 15 amino acids. V was cut by 6 bases and J by 1 base, with 13 bases left in between. Germline CDR1 is MNHEY and CDR2 is SVGAGI. In nucleotides, the CDR3 is TGTGCCAGCAGACAGGGTATAGGGAGCAATCAGCCCCAGCATTTT. Amino acids: CASRQGIGSNQPQHF.

This clone was observed a handful of times. The chain employs TRBV27 and TRBJ2-5; a weak D match, TRBD1 (6 bases). The CDR3 covers 13 residues. Germline CDR1 reads MNHEY; CDR2 reads SMNVEV (reference sequence). Deletions cut 4 bases from V and 5 bases from J, with 11 bases between. The CDR3 DNA follows: TGTGCCAGCAGTTCCCTGGACAGTGAGACCCAGTACTTC. Protein sequence: CASSSLDSETQYF.

This clone was counted between two and nine times. The chain has TRBV9 and TRBJ2-4, with D hard to call. V gave up 4 bases and J gave up 0 bases, with 8 bases separating them. CDR1 is SGDLS, CDR2 YYNGEE, per germline. CDR3 size: 14 residues. CDR3 sequence reads: CASSPQVAKNIQYF. CDR3 nucleotides: TGTGCCAGCAGCCCGCAGGTAGCCAAAAACATTCAGTACTTC.

A few counts support this clone. The CDR3 region has the DNA TGCAGCGTTGGGTGGGACAGGGAATTAGGCTACACCTTC. This gives the protein CSVGWDRELGYTF. The V gene is TRBV29-1, the J gene TRBJ1-2, with TRBD1 identical over 9 bases. V was clipped by 4 bases and J by 8 bases; unmatched bases: 8. Germline CDR1 and CDR2: SQVTM and ANQGSEA. This CDR3 region has 13 residues. Filled out from reference TRBV29-1 and TRBJ1-2, the complete variable domain reads SAVISQKPSRDICQRGTSLTIQCQVDSQVTMMFWYRQQPGQSLTLIATANQGSEATYESGFVIDKFPISRPNLTFSTLTVSNMSPEDSSIYLCSVGWDRELGYTFGSGTRLTVV.

V and J are TRBV7-8 and TRBJ2-7, with D possibly matching TRBD2 (5 bases). The ends were cut back, 5 bases at V and 3 bases at J, with 17 bases in the middle. Germline values: CDR1 SGHVS, CDR2 FQNEAQ. This CDR3 comprises 15 residues. The CDR3 protein is CASSPPGLPNYEQYF. CDR3 DNA sequence: TGTGCCAGCAGCCCCCCGGGGTTACCAAACTACGAGCAGTACTTC.

This clone was counted ten times or more. This chain joins TRBV6-1 and TRBJ2-3, with 9 bases lining up with TRBD2. Germline loops: CDR1 MNHNS, CDR2 SASEGT. J gave up 0 bases and V 0 bases, and 4 bases lay outside the gene matches. This CDR3 comprises 17 residues. The CDR3 DNA reads as TGTGCCAGCAGTGAAGCGCTAGCGGGACGTAGCACAGATACGCAGTATTTT. It codes for CASSEALAGRSTDTQYF.

J is TRBJ2-5 and V is TRBV7-7; TRBD2 matches at 11 bases. The germline V gene has CDR1 SSHAT and CDR2 FNYEAQ (reference sequence). The J segment lost 1 base and the V segment lost 2 bases, leaving 15 bases of the junction unmatched. The CDR3 runs to 20 residues. The CDR3 spells CASSLTLAGGPISAQETQYF. In DNA form, the CDR3 reads TGTGCCAGCAGCTTAACTCTAGCGGGAGGACCTATTTCGGCCCAAGAGACCCAGTACTTC.

Here the CDR3 reads CASTPLGGGNTGELFF. Written as DNA, the CDR3 is TGTGCCAGCACTCCGCTAGGCGGCGGGAACACCGGGGAGCTGTTTTTT. This chain joins TRBV6-6 and TRBJ2-2; D gene unclear. The CDR3 is 16 residues long. Per germline, CDR1 MNHNY and CDR2 SVGAGI (reference sequence). The V and J ends lost 7 bases and 1 base respectively, with 16 bases between them.

The gene calls are TRBV5-6 and TRBJ2-5, with a possible D match to TRBD1 (5 bases). Germline V gene data show CDR1 as SGHDT and CDR2 as YYEEEE. Trimming shortened V by 7 bases and J by 1 base, and 23 bases separated the two germline ends. The CDR3 runs 17 residues. The CDR3 DNA sequence: TGTGCCAGCTCTTACCCGGCCAAGGACACGTTCCAAGAGACCCAGTACTTC. Residues: CASSYPAKDTFQETQYF.

The chain links TRBV6-5 to TRBJ1-3; the D is unclear. The CDR3 covers 14 residues. Germline V gene data show CDR1 as MNHEY and CDR2 as SVGAGI. V was shortened by 7 bases and J by 0 bases, with 10 bases between the two germline ends. The CDR3 region has the DNA TGTGCCAGCACTCAACAGAGCTCTGGAAACACCATATATTTT. It specifies CASTQQSSGNTIYF.

The chain is built from TRBV2 and TRBJ1-1; a possible D gene is TRBD1 (6 bases). Germline V CDR1 and CDR2: SNHLY, FYNNEI. V lost 5 bases, J lost 1 base, and 14 bases lay in between. This CDR3 contains 15 residues. CDR3 region: CASSPRQARNTEAFF. The CDR3 DNA reads TGTGCCAGCAGTCCAAGACAGGCCAGGAACACTGAAGCTTTCTTT.

For this clone: Different DNA sequences within this sample yield the same CDR3. V is TRBV19 and J is TRBJ1-5; TRBD1 matches at 7 bases. The germline V gene encodes CDR1 LNHDA and CDR2 SQIVND (reference sequence). The CDR3 consists of 13 residues. V was clipped by 5 bases and J by 2 bases; unmatched bases: 0. CDR3 nucleotide sequence: TGTGCCAGTAGTGGGACAGGCAATCAGCCCCAGCATTTT. This encodes CASSGTGNQPQHF.

The V call is TRBV7-6, the J call TRBJ1-1; maybe TRBD1 (5 bases). CDR1 and CDR2 from the germline V gene are SGHVS and FNYEAQ. V shed 0 bases and J shed 2 bases, with 7 bases lying between them. The CDR3 contains 14 residues. The CDR3 is CASSLAGLNTEAFF. For the CDR3, the DNA is TGTGCCAGCAGCTTAGCGGGACTTAACACTGAAGCTTTCTTT.